The clone carrying this T cell receptor (beta chain) was counted at least ten times. The target antigen is unknown. This entry belongs to a study of T-cell memory formation after mild COVID-19. Study-wide context: TCR clusters were mostly confined to one donor each. Study results and caveats: Several responding clones turned up in pre-infection memory, indicating that cross-reactive memory may have taken part. For contracting clones, CD4+ ones sat mainly in CM and EM, CD8+ in EMRA.

The CDR3 covers 16 residues. Trimming removed 5 bases from V and 2 bases from J; junction bases left unmatched: 9. Germline CDR1 KGHDR, CDR2 SFDVKD. TCRdb reanalysed the 5' RACE reads using MiXCR and keeps one entry per CDR3 protein. This sample has some 40,000 distinct CDR3 sequences; about 6.1% occur once, and the top ten carry more than 0.7%. The TCR originated in an adult who had mild COVID-19 (a few samples of this study predate the infection). Cell type and time point are not known. Sequencing was carried out using PBMCs or a T cell subset sorted from them (not recorded which). V and J are TRBV24-1 and TRBJ2-7; 9 positions match TRBD2. The CDR3 sequence is CATSARSGSGPYEQYF. For the CDR3, the DNA is TGTGCCACCAGTGCCCGTAGCGGGAGTGGGCCCTACGAGCAGTACTTC.